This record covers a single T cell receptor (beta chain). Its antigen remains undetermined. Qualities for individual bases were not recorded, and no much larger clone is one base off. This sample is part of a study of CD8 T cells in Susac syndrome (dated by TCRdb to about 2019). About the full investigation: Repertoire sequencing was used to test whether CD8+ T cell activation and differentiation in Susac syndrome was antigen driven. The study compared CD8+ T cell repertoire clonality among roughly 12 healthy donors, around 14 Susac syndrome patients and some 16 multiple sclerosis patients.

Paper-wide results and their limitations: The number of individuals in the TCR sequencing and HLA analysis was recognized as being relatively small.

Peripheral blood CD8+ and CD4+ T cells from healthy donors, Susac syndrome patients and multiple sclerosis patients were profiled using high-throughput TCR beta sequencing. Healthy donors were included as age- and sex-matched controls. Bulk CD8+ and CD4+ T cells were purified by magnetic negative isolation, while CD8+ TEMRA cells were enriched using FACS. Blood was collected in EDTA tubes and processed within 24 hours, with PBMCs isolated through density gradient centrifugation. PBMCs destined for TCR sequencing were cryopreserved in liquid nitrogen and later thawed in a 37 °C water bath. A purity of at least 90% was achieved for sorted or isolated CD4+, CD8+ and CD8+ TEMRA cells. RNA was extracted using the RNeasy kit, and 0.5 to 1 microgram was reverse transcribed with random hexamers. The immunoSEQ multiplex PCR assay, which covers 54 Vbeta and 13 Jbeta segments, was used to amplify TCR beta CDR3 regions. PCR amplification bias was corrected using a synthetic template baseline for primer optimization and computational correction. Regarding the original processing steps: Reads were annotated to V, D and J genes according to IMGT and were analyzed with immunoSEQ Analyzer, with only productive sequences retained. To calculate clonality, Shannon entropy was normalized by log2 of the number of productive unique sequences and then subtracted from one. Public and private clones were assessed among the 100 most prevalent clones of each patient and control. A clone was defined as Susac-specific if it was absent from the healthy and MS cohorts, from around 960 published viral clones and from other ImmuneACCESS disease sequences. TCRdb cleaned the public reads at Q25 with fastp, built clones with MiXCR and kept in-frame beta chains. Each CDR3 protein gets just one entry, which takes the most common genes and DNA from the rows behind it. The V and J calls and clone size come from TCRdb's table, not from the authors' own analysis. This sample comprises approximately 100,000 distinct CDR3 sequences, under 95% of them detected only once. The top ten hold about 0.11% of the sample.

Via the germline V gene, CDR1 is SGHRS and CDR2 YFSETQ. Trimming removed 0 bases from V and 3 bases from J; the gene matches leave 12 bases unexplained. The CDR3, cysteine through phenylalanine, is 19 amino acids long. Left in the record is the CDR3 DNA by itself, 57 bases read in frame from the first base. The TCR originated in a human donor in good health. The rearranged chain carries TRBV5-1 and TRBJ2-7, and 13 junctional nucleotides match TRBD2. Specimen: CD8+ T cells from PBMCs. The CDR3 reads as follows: CASSLGLAGGAPTFYEQYF. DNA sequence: TGCGCCAGCAGCTTGGGACTAGCGGGGGGCGCACCTACTTTCTACGAGCAGTACTTC.